These 3 T cell receptor beta chains were all obtained from the same sample, sequenced in a study of OX40 agonist ivuxolimab in advanced cancers. The library was built by means of the immunoSEQ multiplex PCR assay. The immuneACCESS repertoire file appears here via TCRdb, limited to in-frame rearrangements. These files lack a portion of the clones; in checked studies, under half of the deficit traces to unresolved V genes, and the cause of the others is not known. The sample table holds around 31,000 clones, of which approximately 87% were seen once. Approximately 33% of the sample lies in the top ten. The sample here was CD4+ or CD8+ T cells sorted from blood, taken in a trial of the OX40 agonist ivuxolimab. Receptors were obtained from an adult with an advanced solid tumor such as melanoma, head and neck, liver or kidney cancer.

The J gene is TRBJ2-7, the V gene TRBV2; D is uncertain. V dropped 8 bases and J dropped 3 bases, with 5 bases sitting between them. The CDR3 has 10 residues. Germline V lookup: CDR1 SNHLY, CDR2 FYNNEI. The DNA of the CDR3 is TGTGCCAGCGCGGACTACGAGCAGTACTTC. Its protein is CASADYEQYF. The whole variable domain, filled in from reference TRBV2 and TRBJ2-7, reads EPEVTQTPSHQVTQMGQEVILRCVPISNHLYFYWYRQILGQKVEFLVSFYNNEISEKSEIFDDQFSVERPDGSNFTLKIRSTKLEDSAMYFCASADYEQYFGPGTRLTVT.

The genes are TRBV10-3 and TRBJ2-7; TRBD2 is a possible D gene (5 bases). The V and J ends lost 4 bases and 2 bases respectively, with 15 bases between them. CDR1 is ENHRY, CDR2 SYGVKD, per germline. CDR3 length equals 15 residues. CDR3 loop: CAISADFRVTYEQYF. The CDR3 nucleotides read TGTGCCATCAGTGCGGACTTCCGGGTGACCTACGAGCAGTACTTC.

By proportion, this clone is medium-sized. The chain is built from TRBV5-4 and TRBJ2-3; D possibly uses TRBD1 or TRBD2 (5 bases each). The CDR3 spans 14 residues. Germline V CDR1 and CDR2: SGHNT, YYREEE (reference sequence). The germline V and J ends were trimmed by 2 bases and 5 bases, with 12 bases remaining between them. The CDR3 loop reads CASSLMGERDTQYF. The CDR3 DNA follows: TGTGCCAGCAGCTTAATGGGGGAGCGAGATACGCAGTATTTT.